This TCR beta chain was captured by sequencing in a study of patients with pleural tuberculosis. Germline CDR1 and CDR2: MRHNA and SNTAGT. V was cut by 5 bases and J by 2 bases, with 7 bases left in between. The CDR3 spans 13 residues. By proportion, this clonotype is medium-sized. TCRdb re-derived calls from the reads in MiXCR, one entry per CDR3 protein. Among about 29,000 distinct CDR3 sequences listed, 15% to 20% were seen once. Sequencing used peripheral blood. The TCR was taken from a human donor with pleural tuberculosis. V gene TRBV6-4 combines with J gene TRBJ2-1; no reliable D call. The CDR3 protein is CASSLDTYNEQFF. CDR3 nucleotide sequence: TGTGCCAGCAGTCTCGACACCTACAATGAGCAGTTCTTC.